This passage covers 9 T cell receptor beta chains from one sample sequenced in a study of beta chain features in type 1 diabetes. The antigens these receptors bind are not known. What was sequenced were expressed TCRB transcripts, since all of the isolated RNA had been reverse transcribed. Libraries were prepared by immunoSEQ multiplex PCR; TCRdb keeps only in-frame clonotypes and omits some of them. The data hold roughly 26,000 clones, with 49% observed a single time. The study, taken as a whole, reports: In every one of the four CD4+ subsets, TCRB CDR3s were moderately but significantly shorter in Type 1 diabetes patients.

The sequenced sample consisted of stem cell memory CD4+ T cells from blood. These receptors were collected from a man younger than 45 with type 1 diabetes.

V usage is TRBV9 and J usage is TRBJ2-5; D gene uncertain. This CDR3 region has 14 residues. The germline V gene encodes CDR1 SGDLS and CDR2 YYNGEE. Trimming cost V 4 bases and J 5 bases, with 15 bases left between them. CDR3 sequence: CASSPEARLETQYF. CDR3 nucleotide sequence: TGTGCCAGCAGCCCCGAGGCACGGTTGGAGACCCAGTACTTC.

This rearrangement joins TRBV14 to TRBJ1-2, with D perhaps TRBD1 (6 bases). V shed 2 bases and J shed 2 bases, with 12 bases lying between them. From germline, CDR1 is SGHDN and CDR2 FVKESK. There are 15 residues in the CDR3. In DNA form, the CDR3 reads TGTGCCAGCAGCCAAATTAGGGGGATAAACTATGGCTACACCTTC. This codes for CASSQIRGINYGYTF. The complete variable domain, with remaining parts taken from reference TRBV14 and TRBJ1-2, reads EAGVTQFPSHSVIEKGQTVTLRCDPISGHDNLYWYRRVMGKEIKFLLHFVKESKQDESGMPNNRFLAERTGGTYSTLKVQPAELEDSGVYFCASSQIRGINYGYTFGSGTRLTVV.

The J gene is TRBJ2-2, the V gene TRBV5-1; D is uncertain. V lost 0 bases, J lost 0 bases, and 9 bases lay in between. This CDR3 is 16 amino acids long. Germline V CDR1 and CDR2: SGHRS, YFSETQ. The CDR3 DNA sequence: TGCGCCAGCAGCTTGGTATCTAGGTCGAACACCGGGGAGCTGTTTTTT. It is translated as CASSLVSRSNTGELFF.

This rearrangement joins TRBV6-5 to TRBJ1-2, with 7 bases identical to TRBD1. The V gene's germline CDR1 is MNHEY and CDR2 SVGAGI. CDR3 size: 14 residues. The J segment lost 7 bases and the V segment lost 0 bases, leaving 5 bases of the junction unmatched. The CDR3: CASSYSGQFSGYTF. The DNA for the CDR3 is TGTGCCAGCAGTTACTCGGGACAGTTTTCTGGCTACACCTTC.

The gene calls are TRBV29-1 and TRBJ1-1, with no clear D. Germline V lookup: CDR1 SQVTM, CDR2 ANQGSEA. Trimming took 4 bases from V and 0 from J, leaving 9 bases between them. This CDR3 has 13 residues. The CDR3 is CSVVWAMNTEAFF. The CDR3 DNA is TGCAGCGTTGTATGGGCCATGAACACTGAAGCTTTCTTT.

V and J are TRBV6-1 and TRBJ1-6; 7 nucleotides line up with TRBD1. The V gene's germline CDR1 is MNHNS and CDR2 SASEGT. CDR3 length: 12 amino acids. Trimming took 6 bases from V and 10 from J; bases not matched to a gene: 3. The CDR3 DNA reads TGTGCCAGCAGGACAGGGAGCTCACCCCTCCACTTT. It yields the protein CASRTGSSPLHF.

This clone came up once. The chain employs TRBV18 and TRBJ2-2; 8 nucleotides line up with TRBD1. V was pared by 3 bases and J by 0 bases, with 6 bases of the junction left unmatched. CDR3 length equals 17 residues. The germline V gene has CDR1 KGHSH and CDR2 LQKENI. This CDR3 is CASSPGQGHSNTGELFF. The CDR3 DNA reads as TGTGCCAGCTCACCTGGACAGGGCCATTCGAACACCGGGGAGCTGTTTTTT.

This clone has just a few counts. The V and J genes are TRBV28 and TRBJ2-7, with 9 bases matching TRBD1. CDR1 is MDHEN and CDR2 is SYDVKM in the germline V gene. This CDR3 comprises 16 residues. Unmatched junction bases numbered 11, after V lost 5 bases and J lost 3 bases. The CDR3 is CASSPNTRTGDYEQYF. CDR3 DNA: TGTGCCAGCAGTCCTAATACCAGGACAGGGGACTACGAGCAGTACTTC.

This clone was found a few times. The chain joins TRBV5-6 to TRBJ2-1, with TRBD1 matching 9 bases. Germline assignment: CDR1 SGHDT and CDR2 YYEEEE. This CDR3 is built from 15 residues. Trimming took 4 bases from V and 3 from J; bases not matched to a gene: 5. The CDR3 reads CASSPGTGLYNEQFF. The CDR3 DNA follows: TGTGCCAGCAGCCCTGGGACAGGGCTCTACAATGAGCAGTTCTTC.